Listed below are T cell receptor beta chains from one sample, sequenced in a study of blood T cell repertoires in COVID-19. TCRdb's table, derived via immunoSEQ multiplex PCR, lists solely in-frame clones and lacks some. The sample holds over 200,000 clones; approximately 81% are singletons and the top ten take over 15%. Sequenced material: peripheral blood. These receptors originate from an elderly woman with active or convalescent COVID-19. The CDR3 runs from the conserved cysteine through the conserved F or W. A D gene is named only where the DNA matches it firmly.

v_call,d_call,j_call,cdr3_aa,cdr3_nt
TRBV7-9,.,TRBJ1-6,CASSPRIDSPLHF,TGTGCCAGCAGCCCGAGGATAGATTCACCCCTCCACTTT
TRBV3-1/TRBV3-2,.,TRBJ2-7,CASSQVYGVFRREQYF,TGTGCCAGCAGCCAAGTTTACGGAGTTTTTCGTCGCGAGCAGTACTTC
TRBV2,.,TRBJ1-1,CASSEGLAEAFF,TGTGCCAGCAGTGAAGGTCTTGCTGAAGCTTTCTTT
TRBV28,.,TRBJ1-1,CASSRDTLNTEAFF,TGTGCCAGCAGCCGAGACACCTTGAACACTGAAGCTTTCTTT
TRBV7-9,.,TRBJ1-5,CASSLEADKPQHF,TGTGCCAGCAGCTTAGAGGCGGATAAGCCCCAGCATTTT
TRBV18,TRBD1,TRBJ2-7,CASSPGTGTIYEQYF,TGTGCCAGCTCACCAGGGACAGGAACCATCTACGAGCAGTACTTC
TRBV7-8,.,TRBJ1-5,CASSSQGNQPQHF,TGTGCCAGCAGCTCCCAGGGGAATCAGCCCCAGCATTTT
TRBV7-8,TRBD2,TRBJ2-7,CASSIQAGTSGKGSYEQYF,TGTGCCAGCAGCATTCAGGCCGGGACTAGCGGAAAGGGGTCCTACGAGCAGTACTTC
TRBV4-2,.,TRBJ1-5,CASSQDGGAGQPQHF,TGTGCCAGCAGCCAAGATGGGGGGGCAGGGCAGCCCCAGCATTTT
TRBV7-2,.,TRBJ1-3,CASSSRDSGNTIYF,TGTGCCAGCAGCTCACGGGATAGTGGAAACACCATATATTTT
TRBV24-1,.,TRBJ2-1,CATQEGSGVYNEQFF,TGTGCCACTCAGGAGGGCAGTGGAGTTTACAATGAGCAGTTCTTC
TRBV7-2,TRBD2,TRBJ2-3,CASSFRSGGADTQYF,TGTGCCAGCAGCTTCAGGTCCGGGGGGGCGGATACGCAGTATTTT
TRBV20-1,.,TRBJ1-5,CSASGHANQPQHF,TGCAGTGCTAGTGGACATGCCAATCAGCCCCAGCATTTT
TRBV7-8,TRBD1,TRBJ2-1,CASSLRGQSGSYNEQFF,TGTGCCAGCAGCTTAAGGGGACAGAGTGGGAGTTACAATGAGCAGTTCTTC
TRBV14,.,TRBJ1-6,CASSRAQGAWSPLHF,TGTGCCAGCAGCCGCGCACAGGGTGCGTGGTCACCCCTCCACTTT
TRBV7-9,.,TRBJ1-1,CASSFTVQGNAFF,TGTGCCAGCAGCTTTACCGTACAGGGTAATGCTTTCTTT
TRBV19,TRBD1,TRBJ1-5,CASSMDRIGNQPQHF,TGTGCCAGTAGTATGGACAGGATTGGTAATCAGCCCCAGCATTTT
TRBV3-1/TRBV3-2,.,TRBJ1-2,CASSQVVEYGYTF,TGTGCCAGCAGCCAAGTGGTAGAGTATGGCTACACCTTC
TRBV24-1,TRBD2,TRBJ2-5,CATSDAGLAEETQYF,TGTGCCACCAGTGACGCGGGACTAGCGGAAGAGACCCAGTACTTC
TRBV15,TRBD2,TRBJ2-3,CATSRVSAGGRDTQYF,TGTGCCACCAGCAGAGTCTCAGCGGGGGGGCGAGATACGCAGTATTTT
TRBV11-3,.,TRBJ2-7,CASSFGGEQYF,TGTGCCAGCAGCTTCGGGGGAGAGCAGTACTTC
TRBV7-9,.,TRBJ1-2,CASSLVWQGRYGYTF,TGTGCCAGCAGCTTAGTTTGGCAGGGAAGGTATGGCTACACCTTC
TRBV5-1,TRBD1,TRBJ1-6,CASRTGVDEMNSPLHF,TGCGCCAGCAGAACAGGGGTCGATGAAATGAATTCACCCCTCCACTTT
TRBV7-8,TRBD2,TRBJ2-5,CASSLAAGEGETQYF,TGTGCCAGCAGCTTAGCCGCGGGGGAGGGGGAGACCCAGTACTTC